A single sample is the source of the 10 T cell receptor beta chains below, sequenced in a study of cytomegalovirus exposure and HLA in healthy donors. Vbeta (60) and Jbeta (13) primers were used in the PCR. Some clones are missing from TCRdb's copy, which holds only in-frame ones; the method was immunoSEQ multiplex PCR. The sample includes some 180,000 clones, 70% to 85% of them seen just once. Material for sequencing was PBMCs. Receptors were obtained from a woman between 25 and 40 years old in good health and CMV-seropositive.

The chain employs TRBV7-6 and TRBJ1-3, with 8 bases fitting TRBD1. This CDR3 is built from 20 residues. Germline V gives CDR1 SGHVS, CDR2 FNYEAQ. Trimming took 5 bases from V and 0 from J; bases not matched to a gene: 18. CDR3 DNA sequence: TGTGCCAGCAGCAACGCCACCGGGACAGGCCGCTTTTTCTCTGGAAACACCATATATTTT. It translates to CASSNATGTGRFFSGNTIYF. Looking up the rest from reference TRBV7-6 and TRBJ1-3 gives the full variable domain: GAGVSQSPRYKVTKRGQDVALRCDPISGHVSLYWYRQALGQGPEFLTYFNYEAQQDKSGLPNDRFSAERPEGSISTLTIQRTEQRDSAMYRCASSNATGTGRFFSGNTIYFGEGSWLTVV.

This sequence joins TRBV5-4 and TRBJ1-1; D is possibly TRBD1 (6 bases). This CDR3 has 14 amino acids. Per the germline V gene, CDR1 is SGHNT and CDR2 is YYREEE (reference sequence). V was clipped by 1 base and J by 3 bases, with 10 bases between them. The CDR3 region has the DNA TGTGCCAGCAGCTTGACAGGGTTGGACACTGAAGCTTTCTTT. Protein sequence: CASSLTGLDTEAFF.

J is TRBJ1-1 and V is TRBV4-1; D is ambiguous. The CDR3 consists of 15 residues. Trimming cost V 0 bases and J 5 bases, with 13 bases left between them. Germline lookup yields CDR1 MGHRA and CDR2 YSYEKL. Here the CDR3 DNA reads TGCGCCAGCAGCCAAGATCTCACGGTAAAGACTGAAGCTTTCTTT. This encodes CASSQDLTVKTEAFF.

This clone occurred once. This chain connects TRBV11-3 to TRBJ2-1; D possibly corresponds to TRBD2 (5 bases). CDR3 length: 13 amino acids. Per the germline V gene, CDR1 is SGHNT and CDR2 is YENEEA. V was shortened by 1 base and J by 10 bases, with 11 bases between the two germline ends. The DNA of the CDR3 is TGTGCCAGCAGCTTAGCGGCAGGAGGCGAGCAGTTCTTC. It encodes CASSLAAGGEQFF.

The chain has TRBV7-2 and TRBJ1-4; D possibly corresponds to TRBD1 (5 bases). Looked up from germline, CDR1 is SGHTA and CDR2 is FQGNSA. The length of the CDR3 is 14 residues. Trimming stripped 1 base from V and 8 bases from J, with 11 bases between. The CDR3 spells CASSLGGLKEKLFF. The CDR3 DNA sequence: TGTGCCAGCAGCTTAGGGGGACTAAAGGAAAAACTGTTTTTT.

The sample holds a few counts of this clone. The chain carries TRBV2 and TRBJ1-3; TRBD1 matches at 9 bases. In germline, CDR1 is SNHLY, CDR2 FYNNEI. This CDR3 spans 18 amino acids. V was clipped by 6 bases and J by 0 bases; unmatched bases: 12. Written as DNA, the CDR3 is TGTGCCAGCAGCGCAGGGGGGGACAGGGACCGCTCTGGAAACACCATATATTTT. Encoded protein: CASSAGGDRDRSGNTIYF.

The chain couples TRBV27 to TRBJ2-7, with 7 bases aligning to TRBD2. Per germline, CDR1 MNHEY and CDR2 SMNVEV (reference sequence). The CDR3 has 14 amino acids. V gave up 3 bases and J gave up 3 bases; unmatched junction bases: 5. The CDR3 coding sequence is TGTGCCAGCAGTTTCCGGGGGGAGCTCTACGAGCAGTACTTC. It specifies CASSFRGELYEQYF.

Here the CDR3 DNA reads TGCGCCAGCAGCCCCCGGCTAGCGGGAGTCGAAGAGACCCAGTACTTC. Its translation is CASSPRLAGVEETQYF. The V and J genes are TRBV5-1 and TRBJ2-5, with 10 bases fitting TRBD2. CDR1 SGHRS and CDR2 YFSETQ come from the germline V gene. V was clipped by 4 bases and J by 3 bases; unmatched bases: 9. CDR3 length equals 16 residues.

The chain employs TRBV11-2 and TRBJ1-3; D gene unclear. The V end lost 2 bases, the J end lost 3 bases, and 11 bases lay between the germline ends. Germline V gene data show CDR1 as SGHAT and CDR2 as FQNNGV. CDR3 length equals 15 residues. CDR3 sequence (DNA): TGTGCCAGCAGCTTATTGTGGACTAATGGAAACACCATATATTTT. It yields the protein CASSLLWTNGNTIYF.

In this sample, this clone turned up a few times. The chain recombines TRBV10-3 with TRBJ2-3, with 8 nucleotides matching TRBD2. The germline V gene has CDR1 ENHRY and CDR2 SYGVKD. This CDR3 region has 16 residues. After removal of 6 bases from V and 0 bases from J, the junction contained 8 bases not matched to a gene. The DNA for the CDR3 is TGTGCCATCAGCTTAGCGGGGTCCTCTAGCACAGATACGCAGTATTTT. Translation gives CAISLAGSSSTDTQYF.